The 19 T cell receptor beta chains presented below share a single source sample, sequenced in a study of blood T cell repertoires in COVID-19 (dated by TCRdb to about 2020). The method behind the library was the immunoSEQ multiplex PCR assay. The table comes from immuneACCESS by way of TCRdb, which keeps in-frame sequences with V and J called. Part of the clones is missing from these tables; in studies checked, under half for an unresolved V gene and the rest for unknown reasons. The sample yields 250,000 to 400,000 clones; around 89% were counted once. Under 2% of the sample lies in the top ten. What was sequenced was peripheral blood. The source of these receptors is a woman aged 30 to 39 with COVID-19, enrolled during active disease.

The chain has TRBV23-1 and TRBJ1-3, with D perhaps matching TRBD1 (5 bases). TRBV23-1 is classed as an ORF, of uncertain function. CDR3 length equals 12 residues. The V and J ends lost 6 bases and 4 bases respectively, with 7 bases between them. The CDR3 DNA is TGCGCCAGCAGATACAGGGGAAACACCATATATTTT. This encodes CASRYRGNTIYF.

The V gene is TRBV3-1 (or the pseudogene TRBV3-2), the J gene TRBJ2-6; tentative D call: TRBD1 (5 bases). Trimming removed 5 bases at V and 2 bases at J, with 16 bases between. CDR3 length: 17 amino acids. Germline CDR1 and CDR2: LGHDT and YNNKEL (reference sequence). The DNA of the CDR3 is TGTGCCAGCAGCAACAGGACAAGTGGCACTGGGGCCAACGTCCTGACTTTC. Its protein is CASSNRTSGTGANVLTF.

The chain has TRBV4-2 and TRBJ1-6; no firm D call. The CDR3 consists of 14 residues. Trimming pared 0 bases from V and 6 bases from J, leaving 6 bases between. In germline, CDR1 is LGHNA, CDR2 YNFKEQ. CDR3 bases: TGTGCCAGCAGCCAAGATCGGGGTAATTCACCCCTCCACTTT. It codes for CASSQDRGNSPLHF.

The chain links TRBV4-1 to TRBJ2-2; 9 bases are shared with TRBD2. CDR1 and CDR2 (germline): MGHRA, YSYEKL. The CDR3 consists of 17 residues. The V segment lost 0 bases and the J segment 3 bases; nucleotides outside the gene matches: 5. The CDR3 DNA is TGCGCCAGCAGCCAAGACGGCGGGGGGGCGTACACCGGGGAGCTGTTTTTT. Residues: CASSQDGGGAYTGELFF.

The chain employs TRBV7-2 and TRBJ1-5; 8 nucleotides line up with TRBD1. Germline lookup yields CDR1 SGHTA and CDR2 FQGNSA. The CDR3 has 17 amino acids. Trimming cost V 0 bases and J 1 base; bases outside gene matches: 5. CDR3 in amino acids: CASSLASGGRSNQPQHF. DNA for the CDR3: TGTGCCAGCAGCTTAGCGTCAGGGGGCCGGAGCAATCAGCCCCAGCATTTT.

This clone was detected a few times. The chain couples TRBV24-1 to TRBJ2-1; 13 nucleotides agree with TRBD2. Germline V gene lookup returns CDR1 KGHDR and CDR2 SFDVKD. Germline trimming cut 5 bases from V and 9 bases from J; bases unmatched to any gene: 9. The CDR3 is made up of 16 amino acids. Here the CDR3 reads CATSVTSGGAQGEQFF. Here the CDR3 DNA reads TGTGCCACCAGTGTTACTAGCGGGGGGGCTCAGGGTGAGCAGTTCTTC.

This CDR3 is CASSLGTSRHEQFF. CDR3 coding DNA: TGTGCCAGCAGCTTAGGGACTAGCCGGCATGAGCAGTTCTTC. The genes are TRBV7-2 and TRBJ2-1; 8 bases align to TRBD2. With 1 base clipped from V and 8 bases from J, the junction kept 4 bases outside the gene matches. Germline values: CDR1 SGHTA, CDR2 FQGNSA. This CDR3 comprises 14 residues.

The chain employs TRBV5-1 and TRBJ2-2; no reliable D call. This CDR3 contains 16 residues. Trimming removed 3 bases from V and 0 bases from J, with 12 bases in between. Germline V gene sequence: CDR1 SGHRS, CDR2 YFSETQ. CDR3 sequence: CASSSPGLANTGELFF. In DNA form, the CDR3 reads TGCGCCAGCAGCTCCCCGGGTCTTGCGAACACCGGGGAGCTGTTTTTT.

J is TRBJ1-5 and V is TRBV6-1; tentatively, D is TRBD1 (5 bases). This CDR3 region has 15 residues. Deletions cut 2 bases from V and 3 bases from J, with 11 bases between. CDR1 is MNHNS and CDR2 is SASEGT in the germline V gene. The CDR3 sequence: CASSERGSYNQPQHF. CDR3 DNA sequence: TGTGCCAGCAGTGAAAGGGGTTCCTACAATCAGCCCCAGCATTTT.

The CDR3 sequence: CASSLSQGHQYF. CDR3 nucleotides: TGCGCCAGCAGCTTATCTCAGGGTCATCAGTATTTT. The chain links TRBV5-1 to TRBJ2-3; perhaps TRBD1 as D (5 bases). The length of the CDR3 is 12 residues. Germline CDR1 reads SGHRS; CDR2 reads YFSETQ. Trimming removed 2 bases from V and 12 bases from J, with 13 bases in between.

The chain is built from TRBV2 and TRBJ1-6; tentative D call: TRBD1 (5 bases). There are 15 residues in the CDR3. The germline V gene has CDR1 SNHLY and CDR2 FYNNEI. The V end was cut by 7 bases, the J end by 11 bases, with 21 bases between. CDR3 bases: TGTGCCAGCATTTTTAACACAGGATTTAGGGCACCCCTCCACTTT. This translates into CASIFNTGFRAPLHF.

This chain joins TRBV30 and TRBJ2-3; perhaps TRBD2 as D (6 bases). This CDR3 is built from 14 residues. Germline values: CDR1 GTSNPN, CDR2 SVGIG (reference sequence). Deletions cut 5 bases from V and 7 bases from J, with 19 bases between. CDR3 bases: TGTGCCTGGGACGTCGGGGGTCAACCAAATACGCAGTATTTT. It encodes CAWDVGGQPNTQYF.

This chain links TRBV9 with TRBJ2-5; no firm D call. V lost 0 bases and J lost 4, with 13 bases in between. The CDR3 runs 15 residues. The germline gives CDR1 SGDLS, CDR2 YYNGEE. CDR3 sequence: CASSVAPYEAETQYF. CDR3 nucleotide sequence: TGTGCCAGCAGCGTAGCCCCTTACGAGGCAGAGACCCAGTACTTC.

This clone has only a few counts. V usage is TRBV6-6 and J usage is TRBJ1-3, with TRBD1 matching over 7 bases. The J segment lost 0 bases and the V segment lost 8 bases, leaving 7 bases of the junction unmatched. Germline V gives CDR1 MNHNY, CDR2 SVGAGI (reference sequence). CDR3 length: 15 residues. CDR3 region: CASGRAGGSGNTIYF. The DNA of the CDR3 is TGTGCCAGCGGTCGGGCAGGGGGCTCTGGAAACACCATATATTTT.

This chain joins TRBV5-1 and TRBJ2-1; D possibly corresponds to TRBD2 (6 bases). Per germline, CDR1 SGHRS and CDR2 YFSETQ. V was clipped by 0 bases and J by 1 base, with 14 bases between them. CDR3 length: 17 amino acids. This CDR3 reads CASSLAGGVGSYNEQFF. DNA of the CDR3: TGCGCCAGCAGCTTGGCCGGCGGGGTGGGTTCCTACAATGAGCAGTTCTTC.

The chain has TRBV3-1 (or the pseudogene TRBV3-2) and TRBJ2-1; maybe TRBD2 (5 bases). This CDR3 spans 12 amino acids. Trimming took 3 bases from V and 7 from J, leaving 7 bases between them. Germline assignment: CDR1 LGHDT and CDR2 YNNKEL (reference sequence). The CDR3 loop is CASSHERNEQFF. CDR3 DNA sequence: TGTGCCAGCAGCCACGAGCGGAATGAGCAGTTCTTC.

The count of this clone is one. The rearrangement uses TRBV28 and TRBJ1-1, with TRBD1 identical over 10 bases. The CDR3 loop spans 16 amino acids. V was clipped by 6 bases and J by 3 bases; unmatched bases: 10. Germline values: CDR1 MDHEN, CDR2 SYDVKM. The CDR3 sequence: CASSWDRGEGDTEAFF. The CDR3 DNA is TGTGCCAGCAGCTGGGACAGGGGAGAAGGTGACACTGAAGCTTTCTTT.

CDR3 bases: TGTGCCAGCAGTTACTCTGCGAGGGGGGGCGATGATACGCAGTATTTT. It is translated as CASSYSARGGDDTQYF. The rearrangement uses TRBV6-5 and TRBJ2-3, with D tentatively TRBD2 (7 bases). CDR3 size: 16 residues. The V end was cut by 0 bases, the J end by 6 bases, with 16 bases between. Germline assignment: CDR1 MNHEY and CDR2 SVGAGI.

This chain uses TRBV9 with TRBJ1-4, with D possibly being TRBD1 (6 bases). Trimming left V 0 bases short and J 8 bases short, with 14 bases between. The CDR3 loop spans 15 amino acids. The germline gives CDR1 SGDLS, CDR2 YYNGEE. The CDR3: CASSVDWGLGEKLFF. CDR3 coding DNA: TGTGCCAGCAGCGTAGACTGGGGGCTGGGCGAAAAACTGTTTTTT.